This T cell receptor beta chain was sequenced for a study of monozygotic twins with cystic fibrosis. Study overall: Roughly 3.3 micrograms of fragmented DNA underwent approximately 15 PCR cycles for library preparation. General study findings and limits: Clonality was generally low (median around 0.009), higher in the most severe patients.

Using immunoSEQ multiplex PCR, the repertoire was profiled, and TCRdb retains in-frame clones only, with some absent. The sample has approximately 9,700 clones; 91% are singletons. Germline V gene sequence: CDR1 MNHNY, CDR2 SVGAGI (reference sequence). The length of the CDR3 is 15 residues. V was clipped by 4 bases and J by 7 bases; unmatched bases: 8. Remarks on this clone: Its specificity is not known.

The rearrangement uses TRBV6-6 and TRBJ2-1; 9 bases are a match to TRBD2. Sequencing used blood. The sequence was collected from a boy aged 2 to 10 with cystic fibrosis. The CDR3 loop reads CASSSAGGHKNEQFF. The CDR3 DNA reads TGTGCCAGCAGTTCGGCGGGGGGGCATAAGAATGAGCAGTTCTTC.